This TCR beta chain was sequenced for a study of CD8 T cell repertoires and HIV-1 epitope variants. The wider study: Controls included no peptide, Ebola AY9 epitope, and a CMV, EBV, flu pool.

Trimming removed 4 bases from V and 7 bases from J, with 11 bases in between. The germline CDR1 and CDR2 sequences are LNHNV and YYDKDF (reference sequence). This CDR3 is built from 13 residues. Repertoires were generated with immunoSEQ multiplex PCR, while TCRdb's copy carries only in-frame clones and drops some. The sample lists roughly 5,400 clones, roughly three fifths occurring once. Notes on this clone: Its cognate antigen is unknown.

The origin of this receptor is a male donor with HIV. The specimen sequenced was cultured CD8+ T cells derived from PBMCs. The chain uses TRBV15 and TRBJ2-1; D is ambiguous. CDR3 bases: TGTGCCACCAGCAAAGAACCTTCGAATGAGCAGTTCTTC. Residues: CATSKEPSNEQFF. The whole variable domain, remainder taken from reference TRBV15 and TRBJ2-1, is DAMVIQNPRYQVTQFGKPVTLSCSQTLNHNVMYWYQQKSSQAPKLLFHYYDKDFNNEADTPDNFQSRRPNTSFCFLDIRSPGLGDTAMYLCATSKEPSNEQFFGPGTRLTVL.